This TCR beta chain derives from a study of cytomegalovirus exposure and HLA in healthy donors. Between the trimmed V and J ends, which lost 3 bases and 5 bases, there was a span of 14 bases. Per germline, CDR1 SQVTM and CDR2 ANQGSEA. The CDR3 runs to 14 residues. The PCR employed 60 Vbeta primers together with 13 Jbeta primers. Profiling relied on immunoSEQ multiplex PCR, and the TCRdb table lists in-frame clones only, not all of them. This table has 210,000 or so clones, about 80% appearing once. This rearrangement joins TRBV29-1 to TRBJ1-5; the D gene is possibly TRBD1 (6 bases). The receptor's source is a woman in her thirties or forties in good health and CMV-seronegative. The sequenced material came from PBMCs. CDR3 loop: CSVEEAGADQPQHF. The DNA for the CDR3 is TGCAGCGTTGAGGAGGCAGGGGCCGATCAGCCCCAGCATTTT.